These 28 T cell receptor beta chains came from one sample sequenced in a study of cytomegalovirus exposure and HLA in healthy donors. Repertoires were generated with immunoSEQ multiplex PCR, while TCRdb's copy carries only in-frame clones and drops some. The data hold about 330,000 clones, with roughly 90% observed a single time. Source material: PBMCs. All receptors come from a young woman in good health and CMV-seronegative.

In DNA form, the CDR3 reads TGTGCCAGCAGTTACGGGACAGGGGCAACTGAAGCTTTCTTT. Residues: CASSYGTGATEAFF. The rearrangement joins TRBV6-5 to TRBJ1-1; 10 bases fit TRBD1. The germline gives CDR1 MNHEY, CDR2 SVGAGI. V was clipped by 2 bases and J by 5 bases; unmatched bases: 2. CDR3 length: 14 residues.

The chain has TRBV4-1 and TRBJ2-7, with a weak D call TRBD2 (5 bases). The CDR3 is made up of 15 amino acids. Germline lookup yields CDR1 MGHRA and CDR2 YSYEKL. V was trimmed by 2 bases and J by 2 bases, leaving 13 bases between them. The CDR3 loop is CASSQHGIFPYEQYF. The CDR3 region has the DNA TGCGCCAGCAGCCAACACGGGATATTCCCCTACGAGCAGTACTTC.

The gene calls are TRBV2 and TRBJ2-3, with TRBD1 identical over 7 bases. Germline V gene sequence: CDR1 SNHLY, CDR2 FYNNEI. V shed 6 bases and J 9 bases; nucleotides not matched to a gene: 12. The CDR3 consists of 14 residues. CDR3 loop: CASSGDTGVSTQYF. The CDR3 DNA reads TGTGCCAGCAGCGGAGACACAGGGGTCTCCACGCAGTATTTT.

This clone was seen more than once but under ten times. This chain joins TRBV29-1 and TRBJ1-5, with unresolved D. CDR1 is SQVTM and CDR2 is ANQGSEA in the germline V gene. V lost 2 bases, J lost 4 bases, and 6 bases lay in between. This CDR3 spans 12 amino acids. CDR3 region: CSVEQINQPQHF. The CDR3 nucleotides are TGCAGCGTTGAACAGATTAATCAGCCCCAGCATTTT.

The V gene is TRBV4-1, the J gene TRBJ1-2; TRBD1 matches 7 bases. CDR1 is MGHRA and CDR2 is YSYEKL in the germline V gene. The CDR3 is made up of 15 amino acids. Losses at the gene ends were 4 bases for V and 5 bases for J; bases not matched to a gene: 10. The CDR3 nucleotides are TGCGCCAGCAGCCCTCAAACCGGGACAGAGTATGGCTACACCTTC. Translated: CASSPQTGTEYGYTF.

This CDR3 reads CASSLSQRDTQYF. CDR3 sequence (DNA): TGTGCCAGCAGCTTAAGTCAGCGGGATACGCAGTATTTT. The rearrangement links TRBV11-2 to TRBJ2-3, with D perhaps TRBD2 (5 bases). This CDR3 has 13 amino acids. The germline gives CDR1 SGHAT, CDR2 FQNNGV. Trimming pared 2 bases from V and 6 bases from J, leaving 9 bases between. Using reference TRBV11-2 and TRBJ2-3 for the parts outside the CDR3, the full variable domain is EAGVAQSPRYKIIEKRQSVAFWCNPISGHATLYWYQQILGQGPKLLIQFQNNGVVDDSQLPKDRFSAERLKGVDSTLKIQPAKLEDSAVYLCASSLSQRDTQYFGPGTRLTVL.

The genes are TRBV19 and TRBJ2-2, with 12 bases identical to TRBD2. The CDR3 length is 16 residues. After removal of 9 bases from V and 5 bases from J, the junction contained 10 bases not matched to a gene. The germline V gene has CDR1 LNHDA and CDR2 SQIVND (reference sequence). Here the CDR3 reads CASETRTSGITGELFF. In DNA form, the CDR3 reads TGTGCCAGCGAAACTCGGACTAGCGGGATAACCGGGGAGCTGTTTTTT.

The chain recombines TRBV11-1 with TRBJ2-3; the D gene is possibly TRBD1 (5 bases). V shed 1 base and J shed 6 bases, with 8 bases lying between them. Germline V gene data show CDR1 as SGHAT and CDR2 as FQDESV (reference sequence). The CDR3 consists of 13 residues. CDR3: CASSLGTGDTQYF. In nucleotides, the CDR3 is TGTGCCAGCAGCTTAGGTACAGGCGATACGCAGTATTTT.

This clone was observed a handful of times. The chain has TRBV27 and TRBJ1-2; D is perhaps TRBD1 (5 bases). The CDR3 contains 13 residues. The V end lost 4 bases, the J end lost 2 bases, and 8 bases lay between the germline ends. Germline CDR1 MNHEY, CDR2 SMNVEV (reference sequence). CDR3 nucleotides: TGTGCCAGCAGTTCAGGGTTGAACTATGGCTACACCTTC. It is translated as CASSSGLNYGYTF.

The V gene is TRBV29-1, the J gene TRBJ2-7; the D gene is possibly TRBD2 (7 bases). V was pared by 5 bases and J by 4 bases, with 12 bases between. The CDR3 contains 12 residues. The germline CDR1 and CDR2 sequences are SQVTM and ANQGSEA. The CDR3 protein is CSVSEGGYEQYF. The CDR3 nucleotides are TGCAGCGTTTCTGAGGGGGGGTACGAGCAGTACTTC.

The chain joins TRBV4-3 to TRBJ1-2, with D perhaps TRBD1 (5 bases). Trimming pared 3 bases from V and 6 bases from J, leaving 11 bases between. This CDR3 has 13 amino acids. Germline CDR1 reads LGHNA; CDR2 reads YSLEER. The CDR3 region is CASSHLGGDGYTF. The CDR3 DNA is TGCGCCAGCAGCCACTTGGGGGGGGATGGCTACACCTTC.

The chain employs TRBV7-3 and TRBJ2-5; TRBD2 is a possible D gene (6 bases). Germline values: CDR1 SGHTA, CDR2 FQGTGA. This CDR3 region has 15 residues. The V gene lost 5 bases and the J gene lost 3 bases, with 16 bases spanning the gap. CDR3 DNA: TGTGCCAGCAGCCCCGGAGTAGCGGAAGAAGAGACCCAGTACTTC. It codes for CASSPGVAEEETQYF.

CDR3 nucleotides: TGCGCCAGCAGCAAAGGGACAGGGTCCCACGAGCAGTACTTC. Protein sequence: CASSKGTGSHEQYF. This chain links TRBV5-1 with TRBJ2-7; 9 nucleotides align to TRBD1. Unmatched junction bases numbered 7, after V lost 4 bases and J lost 5 bases. Germline-derived CDR1 and CDR2 are SGHRS and YFSETQ. The CDR3 is 14 residues long.

This clone has just a few counts. This chain connects TRBV28 to TRBJ2-1; 7 positions agree with TRBD2. CDR1 MDHEN and CDR2 SYDVKM come from the germline V gene. The V and J ends lost 5 bases and 2 bases, in that order; junction bases with no gene match: 3. This CDR3 has 14 residues. In nucleotides, the CDR3 is TGTGCCAGCAGTCCGGGGACTACCTACAATGAGCAGTTCTTC. This codes for CASSPGTTYNEQFF.

This clone has only a few counts. V gene TRBV27 combines with J gene TRBJ2-3, with 7 bases that match TRBD2. In germline, CDR1 is MNHEY, CDR2 SMNVEV (reference sequence). This CDR3 has 13 amino acids. Losses at the gene ends were 2 bases for V and 4 bases for J; bases not matched to a gene: 0. CDR3 region: CASSLAGADTQYF. The CDR3 coding sequence is TGTGCCAGCAGTTTAGCGGGGGCAGATACGCAGTATTTT.

Of note for this clone: The identical CDR3 is also encoded by other nucleotide sequences in the sample. The chain has TRBV7-2 and TRBJ1-4; D unclear. V was shortened by 1 base and J by 8 bases, with 8 bases between the two germline ends. Germline V gives CDR1 SGHTA, CDR2 FQGNSA. The CDR3 loop spans 13 amino acids. The chain's CDR3 is CASSLGGREKLFF. CDR3 nucleotide sequence: TGTGCCAGCAGCTTAGGAGGGCGGGAAAAACTGTTTTTT.

This chain links TRBV7-6 with TRBJ2-7; D not certain. V was clipped by 1 base and J by 3 bases, with 7 bases between them. CDR3 length: 13 residues. Germline V gives CDR1 SGHVS, CDR2 FNYEAQ. The CDR3 is CASSLGAVYEQYF. The CDR3 bases are TGTGCCAGCAGCTTAGGGGCTGTCTACGAGCAGTACTTC.

The chain links TRBV6-5 to TRBJ2-5, with 10 bases aligning to TRBD1. The CDR3 totals 14 residues. V lost 6 bases and J lost 5; bases outside the gene matches: 6. Germline CDR1 MNHEY, CDR2 SVGAGI. DNA for the CDR3: TGTGCCAGCAGCCCGACAGGGGGCAGGGAGACCCAGTACTTC. Residues: CASSPTGGRETQYF.

This clone was found once. The rearrangement links TRBV5-1 to TRBJ1-1; a possible D gene is TRBD1 (5 bases). V lost 3 bases to trimming and J lost 0 bases, with 9 bases between them. The CDR3 totals 14 residues. Looked up from germline, CDR1 is SGHRS and CDR2 is YFSETQ. The CDR3 spells CASSSTGVNTEAFF. The CDR3 DNA is TGCGCCAGCAGCTCTACAGGAGTGAACACTGAAGCTTTCTTT.

This chain links TRBV2 with TRBJ2-7, with D tentatively TRBD1 (6 bases). V lost 0 bases and J 3 bases, leaving 12 bases between the germline ends. Germline V gene lookup returns CDR1 SNHLY and CDR2 FYNNEI. This CDR3 spans 15 amino acids. CDR3 bases: TGTGCCAGCAGTGAAGCCCCAACAGGGTTCTACGAGCAGTACTTC. This sequence encodes CASSEAPTGFYEQYF.

The V call is TRBV4-1, the J call TRBJ1-4; D possibly corresponds to TRBD1 (6 bases). Germline V gene lookup returns CDR1 MGHRA and CDR2 YSYEKL. With 2 bases removed from V and 2 bases from J, the gap between germline ends came to 9 bases. This CDR3 spans 15 amino acids. The CDR3 protein is CASSQPTGTNEKLFF. The CDR3 DNA reads TGCGCCAGCAGCCAACCGACAGGCACTAATGAAAAACTGTTTTTT.

For the CDR3, the DNA is TGTGCCAGCAGTTTAGGAGGGGCGGGCACCGGGGAGCTGTTTTTT. This encodes CASSLGGAGTGELFF. This rearrangement joins TRBV28 to TRBJ2-2, with D possibly TRBD2 on 6 matching bases. The CDR3 length is 15 residues. Per germline, CDR1 MDHEN and CDR2 SYDVKM. V was cut by 2 bases and J by 4 bases, with 11 bases left in between.

The CDR3 bases are TGCGCCAGCAGCCAAGATTTATCCTACGAGCAGTACTTC. Translated, it gives CASSQDLSYEQYF. This chain joins TRBV4-3 and TRBJ2-7; no clear D gene. The CDR3 contains 13 residues. From germline, CDR1 is LGHNA and CDR2 YSLEER. Trimming cost V 0 bases and J 1 base, with 4 bases left between them.

A few counts support this clone. CDR3 nucleotide sequence: TGTGCCTGGAGTGTAGTCCAGGGGGGGACCCAGTACTTC. It yields the protein CAWSVVQGGTQYF. The chain uses TRBV30 and TRBJ2-5, with a tentative D call TRBD1 (7 bases). V dropped 0 bases and J dropped 7 bases, with 12 bases sitting between them. This CDR3 is built from 13 residues. Germline values: CDR1 GTSNPN, CDR2 SVGIG (reference sequence).

The rearrangement uses TRBV5-1 and TRBJ1-1; 9 nucleotides agree with TRBD1. This CDR3 has 13 residues. CDR1 and CDR2 (germline): SGHRS, YFSETQ. V was pared by 4 bases and J by 4 bases, with 2 bases of the junction left unmatched. The DNA for the CDR3 is TGCGCCAGCAGCCTGACAGGGGGCACTGAAGCTTTCTTT. Encoded protein: CASSLTGGTEAFF.

The chain's CDR3 is CASSGGTGGYEQFF. The CDR3 DNA reads as TGTGCCAGCAGTGGTGGGACAGGGGGCTATGAGCAGTTCTTC. The rearrangement joins TRBV27 to TRBJ2-1, with 12 bases identical to TRBD1. The CDR3 length is 14 residues. Germline loops: CDR1 MNHEY, CDR2 SMNVEV (reference sequence). The V and J ends lost 5 bases and 8 bases, in that order; junction bases with no gene match: 4.

In its sample, this clone was seen once. CDR3 loop: CASSPPTSGSYEQYF. The CDR3 DNA reads as TGTGCCAGCAGCCCACCGACTAGCGGTTCCTACGAGCAGTACTTC. V usage is TRBV7-2 and J usage is TRBJ2-7; 9 bases line up with TRBD2. The V and J ends lost 5 bases and 1 base, in that order; junction bases with no gene match: 6. Germline CDR1 SGHTA, CDR2 FQGNSA. This CDR3 contains 15 residues.

The rearrangement uses TRBV4-2 and TRBJ2-7, with 9 bases matching TRBD1. Germline V gene sequence: CDR1 LGHNA, CDR2 YNFKEQ. The ends lost 0 bases at V and 5 bases at J; junction bases unmatched: 8. This CDR3 comprises 16 residues. The CDR3 nucleotides are TGTGCCAGCAGCCAAGAACTGCAACAGGGGGCAAACGAGCAGTACTTC. This sequence encodes CASSQELQQGANEQYF.